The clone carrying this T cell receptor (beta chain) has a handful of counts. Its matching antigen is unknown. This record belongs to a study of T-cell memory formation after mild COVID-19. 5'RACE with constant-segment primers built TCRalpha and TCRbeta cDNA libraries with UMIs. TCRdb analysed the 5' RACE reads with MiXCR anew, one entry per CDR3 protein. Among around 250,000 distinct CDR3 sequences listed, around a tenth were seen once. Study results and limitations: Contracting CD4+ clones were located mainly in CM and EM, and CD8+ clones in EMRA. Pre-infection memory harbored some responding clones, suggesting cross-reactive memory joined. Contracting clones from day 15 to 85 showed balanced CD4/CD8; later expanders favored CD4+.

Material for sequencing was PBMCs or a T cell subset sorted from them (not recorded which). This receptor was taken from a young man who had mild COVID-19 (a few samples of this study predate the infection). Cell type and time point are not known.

The CDR3 sequence: CSASAVSGAYGYTF. As DNA, the CDR3 is TGCAGTGCTAGCGCCGTTTCAGGGGCGTATGGCTACACCTTC. The chain links TRBV20-1 to TRBJ1-2; weak D call: TRBD1 (6 bases). Germline CDR1 DFQATT, CDR2 SNEGSKA (reference sequence). V was pared by 3 bases and J by 5 bases, with 16 bases between. The CDR3 length is 14 residues.